This T cell receptor (beta chain) was captured in a study of T-cell memory formation after mild COVID-19. In the study overall: Most TCR clusters belonged to a single donor.

TCRdb passed the 5' RACE reads through MiXCR, listing each CDR3 protein once. The sample shows 550,000 to 700,000 distinct CDR3 sequences, under 20% of them seen only once. Study-level findings and limits: That cross-reactive memory joined was suggested by some responding clones appearing in pre-infection memory.

Comments on this clonotype: Its cognate antigen is unknown.

The CDR3 length is 15 residues. Sequenced material: PBMCs or a T cell subset sorted from them (not recorded which). This clonotype originated in an adult woman who had mild COVID-19 (a few samples of this study predate the infection). Cell type and time point are not known. J is TRBJ2-7 and V is TRBV21-1; the D segment call TRBD1 is taken from the table without a DNA check. TRBV21-1 corresponds to a pseudogene. CDR3 protein: CASSKERTGGYEQYF. CDR3 nucleotide sequence: TGTGCCAGCAGCAAAGAGCGTACGGGGGGCTACGAGCAGTACTTC.